Below, 10 T cell receptor beta chains from the same sample are listed, as sequenced in a study of human T cells and chemical hapten exposure. Stated treatment: therapeutic diphenylcyclopropenone sensitization with weekly scalp DPC. Library construction involved attaching unique molecular identifiers to individual cDNA molecules, which allowed quantitative, reproducible TCR counting. TCRdb recomputed calls from the reads with MiXCR, one row per CDR3 protein. Found here are about 2,600 distinct CDR3 sequences, 40% to 50% of them singletons; the top ten hold around 10%. This sample comprised whole blood, obtained before DPC sensitization or 2, 6, or about 24 weeks after (not recorded which). Receptor source: an adult with alopecia areata. Some clones in this sample may be carry-over from other donors' samples. This table probably holds off-target reads from a library built for another chain.

The chain carries TRBV5-6 and TRBJ2-3; D possibly corresponds to TRBD1 (5 bases). CDR1 SGHDT and CDR2 YYEEEE come from the germline V gene. The length of the CDR3 is 15 residues. V lost 2 bases to trimming and J lost 6 bases, with 16 bases between them. CDR3 sequence reads: CASSFLTVLRDTQYF. CDR3 coding DNA: TGTGCCAGCAGCTTCTTGACAGTACTAAGGGATACGCAGTATTTT.

The chain recombines TRBV12-3 or TRBV12-4 with TRBJ2-5, with D unclear. The CDR3 runs to 13 residues. The germline V and J ends were trimmed by 6 bases and 0 bases, with 8 bases remaining between them. The CDR3 coding sequence is TGTGCCAGCAGCGGCGACTACCAAGAGACCCAGTACTTC. Its translation: CASSGDYQETQYF.

In DNA form, the CDR3 reads TGTGCCAGCATGTTCTCTAGCGGGGGGCCGTACCAAGAGACCCAGTACTTC. Translation: CASMFSSGGPYQETQYF. V gene TRBV25-1 combines with J gene TRBJ2-5, with 11 bases that match TRBD2. The V gene's germline CDR1 is MGHDK and CDR2 SYGVNS. The CDR3 consists of 17 residues. Germline trimming cut 7 bases from V and 0 bases from J; bases unmatched to any gene: 10. Supplemented by reference TRBV25-1 and TRBJ2-5, the full variable domain reads EADIYQTPRYLVIGTGKKITLECSQTMGHDKMYWYQQDPGMELHLIHYSYGVNSTEKGDLSSESTVSRIRTEHFPLTLESARPSHTSQYLCASMFSSGGPYQETQYFGPGTRLLVL.

This clonotype was observed a handful of times. The chain couples TRBV7-6 to TRBJ2-5; D remains ambiguous. The CDR3 consists of 12 residues. V was trimmed by 5 bases and J by 0 bases, leaving 4 bases between them. In germline, CDR1 is SGHVS, CDR2 FNYEAQ. The chain's CDR3 is CASSQYQETQYF. CDR3 DNA: TGTGCCAGCAGCCAGTACCAAGAGACCCAGTACTTC. The full variable domain, completed using reference TRBV7-6 and TRBJ2-5, is GAGVSQSPRYKVTKRGQDVALRCDPISGHVSLYWYRQALGQGPEFLTYFNYEAQQDKSGLPNDRFSAERPEGSISTLTIQRTEQRDSAMYRCASSQYQETQYFGPGTRLLVL.

This clonotype appeared a few times. V gene TRBV27 combines with J gene TRBJ2-7, with D uncertain. The CDR3 length is 15 residues. V was pared by 3 bases and J by 0 bases, with 12 bases between. Per the germline V gene, CDR1 is MNHEY and CDR2 is SMNVEV (reference sequence). CDR3 sequence reads: CASSFMAALSYEQYF. The CDR3 DNA reads as TGTGCCAGCAGTTTCATGGCTGCTCTCTCCTACGAGCAGTACTTC.

The chain has TRBV7-2 and TRBJ2-1; D might be TRBD1 (6 bases). CDR1 is SGHTA and CDR2 is FQGNSA in the germline V gene. V lost 4 bases, J lost 0 bases, and 10 bases lay in between. The CDR3 spans 15 residues. The CDR3, as DNA: TGTGCCAGCAGCTCCGGACAGTACTCCTACAATGAGCAGTTCTTC. Residues: CASSSGQYSYNEQFF.

V gene TRBV4-3 combines with J gene TRBJ2-3, with D tentatively TRBD2 (6 bases). V was clipped by 0 bases and J by 5 bases, with 9 bases between them. Germline V lookup: CDR1 LGHNA, CDR2 YSLEER. The CDR3 consists of 14 residues. In DNA form, the CDR3 reads TGCGCCAGCAGCCAAGATCGCGGGGTAGATACGCAGTATTTT. As protein: CASSQDRGVDTQYF.

The chain couples TRBV12-3 or TRBV12-4 to TRBJ2-3; D uncertain. The V end was cut by 6 bases, the J end by 10 bases, with 11 bases between. CDR3 size: 11 residues. This CDR3 reads CASSLTFSQYF. As DNA, the CDR3 is TGTGCCAGCAGCCTGACCTTTTCGCAGTATTTT.

This clonotype has only a few counts. This rearrangement joins TRBV24-1 to TRBJ2-5, with D uncertain. Per germline, CDR1 KGHDR and CDR2 SFDVKD. The CDR3 has 16 amino acids. Trimming took 1 base from V and 2 from J, leaving 13 bases between them. Here the CDR3 DNA reads TGTGCCACCAGTGATTTTATCGTGACCTTTCAAGAGACCCAGTACTTC. Translating gives CATSDFIVTFQETQYF.

This clonotype was seen only a few times. This chain uses TRBV18 with TRBJ2-7, with 8 bases matching TRBD1. The CDR3 extends over 16 amino acids. Per the germline V gene, CDR1 is KGHSH and CDR2 is LQKENI. Trimming cost V 0 bases and J 3 bases; bases outside gene matches: 7. CDR3 in amino acids: CASSPPFRTGNYEQYF. Written as DNA, the CDR3 is TGTGCCAGCTCACCACCGTTCAGGACAGGGAACTACGAGCAGTACTTC.